The sequence of this T cell receptor beta chain was determined in a study of T cells and Merkel cell carcinoma outcomes. Assay: immunoSEQ multiplex PCR; the TCRdb copy retains only in-frame clones and omits some. The repertoire holds 1,900 or so clones, with 93% as singletons. This CDR3 has 16 residues. With 3 bases clipped from V and 5 bases from J, the junction kept 10 bases outside the gene matches. Germline lookup yields CDR1 SEHNR and CDR2 FQNEAQ (reference sequence). Study-level results: Reportedly, T-cell repertoire with density predicts Merkel cell carcinoma outcomes.

With respect to this clone: Its antigen is currently unknown.

The clonotype comes from a human donor with Merkel cell carcinoma. The J gene is TRBJ2-5, the V gene TRBV7-9; 9 bases align to TRBD2. The sample consisted of tumor tissue from Merkel cell carcinoma. The CDR3 reads CASSLRRGGAQETQYF. The CDR3 coding sequence is TGTGCCAGCAGCTTGCGGCGGGGGGGGGCCCAGGAGACCCAGTACTTC.